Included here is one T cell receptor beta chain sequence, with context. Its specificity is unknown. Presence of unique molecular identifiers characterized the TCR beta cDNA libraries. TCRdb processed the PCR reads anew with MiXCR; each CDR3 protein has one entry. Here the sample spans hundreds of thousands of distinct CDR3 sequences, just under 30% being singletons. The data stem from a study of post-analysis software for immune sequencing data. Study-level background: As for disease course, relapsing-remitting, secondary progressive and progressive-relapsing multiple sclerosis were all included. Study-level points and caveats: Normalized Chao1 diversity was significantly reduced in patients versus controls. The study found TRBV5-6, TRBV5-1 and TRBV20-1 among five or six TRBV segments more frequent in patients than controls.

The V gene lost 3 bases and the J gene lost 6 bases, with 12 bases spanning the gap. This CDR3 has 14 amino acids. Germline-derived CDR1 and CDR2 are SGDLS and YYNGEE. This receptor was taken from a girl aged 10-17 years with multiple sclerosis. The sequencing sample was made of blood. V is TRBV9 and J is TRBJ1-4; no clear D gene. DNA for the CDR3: TGTGCCAGCAGCGCAGACACCCCGGATGAAAAACTGTTTTTT. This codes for CASSADTPDEKLFF.